These 25 T cell receptor beta chains share one sample of origin, sequenced in a study of cytomegalovirus exposure and HLA in healthy donors. The PCR used 60 Vbeta and 13 Jbeta primers. This table comes from immunoSEQ multiplex PCR, and its TCRdb copy is limited to in-frame clones, with some not included. The sample holds fewer than 150,000 clones, about 80% seen once. Sequenced sample: PBMCs. The receptors here all came from a man between 45 and 60 years old in good health and CMV-seronegative.

This clone is classed as medium-sized. The sample carries other DNA sequences with the same CDR3. The chain combines TRBV27 with TRBJ1-1, with 10 nucleotides matching TRBD1. The CDR3 sequence is 14 residues long. The germline V gene encodes CDR1 MNHEY and CDR2 SMNVEV (reference sequence). Germline trimming cut 5 bases from V and 6 bases from J; bases unmatched to any gene: 6. CDR3 region: CASSPRDRGPEAFF. The CDR3 DNA reads TGTGCCAGCAGTCCCCGGGACAGGGGCCCTGAAGCTTTCTTT.

This clone was recorded a few times. The rearrangement uses TRBV6-6 and TRBJ1-5, with D uncertain. V gave up 8 bases and J gave up 1 base, with 9 bases separating them. From germline, CDR1 is MNHNY and CDR2 SVGAGI (reference sequence). The CDR3 contains 13 residues. The CDR3 nucleotides read TGTGCCAGCGGCGGCCAGAGCAATCAGCCCCAGCATTTT. Translated: CASGGQSNQPQHF.

CDR3 protein: CSVGLAKGINTGELFF. The DNA for the CDR3 is TGCAGCGTTGGTCTAGCCAAGGGCATAAACACCGGGGAGCTGTTTTTT. This sequence joins TRBV29-1 and TRBJ2-2; weak D call: TRBD2 (5 bases). The CDR3 loop spans 16 amino acids. Germline V CDR1 and CDR2: SQVTM, ANQGSEA. Trimming pared 4 bases from V and 2 bases from J, leaving 17 bases between.

This clone occurred a few times. CDR3 in amino acids: CASSLGDRGSETQYF. In DNA, the CDR3 is TGTGCCAGCAGCTTGGGGGACAGGGGGTCAGAGACCCAGTACTTC. The chain couples TRBV7-9 to TRBJ2-5; 11 bases map to TRBD1. The V gene end was trimmed by 3 bases and the J gene end by 4 bases; junction bases not matched to a gene: 4. Germline CDR1 is SEHNR and CDR2 is FQNEAQ (reference sequence). The CDR3 extends over 15 amino acids.

This sequence joins TRBV7-7 and TRBJ1-5; D perhaps matches TRBD1 (5 bases). The CDR3 totals 13 residues. CDR1 is SSHAT, CDR2 FNYEAQ, per germline (reference sequence). In nucleotides, the CDR3 is TGTGCTAGCCCTTCAGGGTCCAATCAGCCCCAGCATTTT. As protein: CASPSGSNQPQHF.

This chain uses TRBV7-9 with TRBJ2-3; 11 bases fit TRBD2. The CDR3 runs 15 residues. V dropped 5 bases and J dropped 3; count of bases not matched to a gene: 4. CDR1 SEHNR and CDR2 FQNEAQ come from the germline V gene (reference sequence). In DNA form, the CDR3 reads TGTGCCAGCAGCGTCGGGACTAGCGGAACAGATACGCAGTATTTT. The encoded protein is CASSVGTSGTDTQYF. The whole variable domain, remainder taken from reference TRBV7-9 and TRBJ2-3, is DTGVSQNPRHKITKRGQNVTFRCDPISEHNRLYWYRQTLGQGPEFLTYFQNEAQLEKSRLLSDRFSAERPKGSFSTLEIQRTEQGDSAMYLCASSVGTSGTDTQYFGPGTRLTVL.

The chain joins TRBV18 to TRBJ1-5, with TRBD1 matching 10 bases. The CDR3 has 16 amino acids. Trimming cost V 3 bases and J 2 bases; bases outside gene matches: 4. Germline V lookup: CDR1 KGHSH, CDR2 LQKENI. For the CDR3, the DNA is TGTGCCAGCTCACCTGGGACAGGGGAGGGCAATCAGCCCCAGCATTTT. Translation: CASSPGTGEGNQPQHF.

The rearrangement joins TRBV27 to TRBJ1-2, with a tentative D call TRBD1 (6 bases). There are 13 residues in the CDR3. Looked up from germline, CDR1 is MNHEY and CDR2 is SMNVEV (reference sequence). Trimming shortened V by 4 bases and J by 4 bases, and 10 bases separated the two germline ends. The CDR3 here is CASSSTGFYGYTF. In nucleotides, the CDR3 is TGTGCCAGCAGTTCGACAGGTTTCTATGGCTACACCTTC.

The chain joins TRBV7-9 to TRBJ1-1, with 7 bases identical to TRBD1. There are 13 residues in the CDR3. Germline V gene lookup returns CDR1 SEHNR and CDR2 FQNEAQ (reference sequence). The trim removed 6 bases at V and 3 bases at J, leaving 4 bases unmatched. The CDR3: CASRLTGDTEAFF. Here the CDR3 DNA reads TGTGCCAGCAGATTAACAGGGGACACTGAAGCTTTCTTT.

The gene calls are TRBV5-1 and TRBJ2-5; 8 bases map to TRBD1. Germline V lookup: CDR1 SGHRS, CDR2 YFSETQ. The CDR3 loop spans 15 amino acids. Trimming took 4 bases from V and 1 from J; bases not matched to a gene: 6. CDR3 loop: CASSLRQGSQETQYF. The CDR3 coding sequence is TGCGCCAGCAGCCTTCGACAGGGGTCCCAAGAGACCCAGTACTTC.

The chain links TRBV5-4 to TRBJ2-1; D gene uncertain. CDR3 length equals 16 residues. The germline V and J ends were trimmed by 3 bases and 6 bases, with 19 bases remaining between them. Germline CDR1 and CDR2: SGHNT and YYREEE (reference sequence). CDR3 in amino acids: CASSSGQSPTINEQFF. The DNA of the CDR3 is TGTGCCAGCAGCTCGGGTCAAAGTCCTACCATCAATGAGCAGTTCTTC. The variable domain in full, completed from reference TRBV5-4 and TRBJ2-1, reads ETGVTQSPTHLIKTRGQQVTLRCSSQSGHNTVSWYQQALGQGPQFIFQYYREEENGRGNFPPRFSGLQFPNYSSELNVNALELDDSALYLCASSSGQSPTINEQFFGPGTRLTVL.

CDR3 bases: TGCGCCAGCGCCCCCCGTACAGGGGCGGTCACAGATACGCAGTATTTT. Residues: CASAPRTGAVTDTQYF. The chain combines TRBV5-1 with TRBJ2-3; 7 positions agree with TRBD1. Germline assignment: CDR1 SGHRS and CDR2 YFSETQ. Losses at the gene ends were 7 bases for V and 2 bases for J; bases not matched to a gene: 13. The CDR3 runs 16 residues. Full variable domain (remainder filled in from reference TRBV5-1 and TRBJ2-3): KAGVTQTPRYLIKTRGQQVTLSCSPISGHRSVSWYQQTPGQGLQFLFEYFSETQRNKGNFPGRFSGRQFSNSRSEMNVSTLELGDSALYLCASAPRTGAVTDTQYFGPGTRLTVL.

This CDR3 is CASSPASDLYNEQFF. CDR3 DNA sequence: TGTGCCAGCAGTCCCGCTAGTGACCTCTACAATGAGCAGTTCTTC. The V gene is TRBV6-6, the J gene TRBJ2-1; D gene uncertain. This CDR3 has 15 amino acids. The V end lost 5 bases, the J end lost 3 bases, and 14 bases lay between the germline ends. CDR1 and CDR2 (germline): MNHNY, SVGAGI (reference sequence).

V and J are TRBV25-1 and TRBJ1-2; 7 bases line up with TRBD1. Germline CDR1 is MGHDK and CDR2 is SYGVNS. This CDR3 is 12 amino acids long. After removal of 6 bases from V and 7 bases from J, the junction contained 5 bases not matched to a gene. The CDR3 is CASSGTACGYTF. In DNA, the CDR3 is TGTGCCAGCAGCGGGACAGCCTGTGGCTACACCTTC.

The chain recombines TRBV5-1 with TRBJ2-7; 8 bases map to TRBD1. The germline CDR1 and CDR2 sequences are SGHRS and YFSETQ. The CDR3 consists of 14 residues. J was trimmed by 7 bases and V by 0 bases; bases with no gene match: 6. For the CDR3, the DNA is TGCGCCAGCAGCTTGGTTCAGGGGGCGGGAGAGCAGTACTTC. Encoded protein: CASSLVQGAGEQYF.

The rearrangement uses TRBV28 and TRBJ2-3; D gene unclear. The CDR3 contains 15 residues. Germline CDR1 reads MDHEN; CDR2 reads SYDVKM. V lost 3 bases, J lost 0 bases, and 10 bases lay in between. DNA for the CDR3: TGTGCCAGCAGTTTGGTGGCGGAGAGCACAGATACGCAGTATTTT. Its protein product is CASSLVAESTDTQYF.

This clone was picked up one time. The gene calls are TRBV5-1 and TRBJ2-3, with TRBD2 identical over 7 bases. The CDR3 runs 16 residues. Germline CDR1 is SGHRS and CDR2 is YFSETQ. V was clipped by 4 bases and J by 1 base; unmatched bases: 9. CDR3 DNA: TGCGCCAGCAGCCTCGTACGGGGAGGGGGCACAGATACGCAGTATTTT. It is translated as CASSLVRGGGTDTQYF.

The chain employs TRBV18 and TRBJ1-2; TRBD1 aligns across 9 bases. CDR3 length equals 14 residues. The ends lost 4 bases at V and 9 bases at J; junction bases unmatched: 9. CDR1 and CDR2 from the germline V gene are KGHSH and LQKENI. The DNA of the CDR3 is TGTGCCAGCTCACGTGGAGGGACAGGGCTAAGCTACACCTTC. Its protein is CASSRGGTGLSYTF.

The chain uses TRBV27 and TRBJ2-4, with 7 bases fitting TRBD2. The J segment lost 11 bases and the V segment lost 5 bases, leaving 15 bases of the junction unmatched. The CDR3 length is 15 residues. Germline-derived CDR1 and CDR2 are MNHEY and SMNVEV (reference sequence). Here the CDR3 reads CASSPTAGEFPFQYF. CDR3 nucleotides: TGTGCCAGCAGTCCCACGGCGGGAGAGTTCCCTTTTCAGTACTTC.

In this sample, this clone turned up a few times. This chain joins TRBV7-8 and TRBJ2-6, with TRBD1 matching 7 bases. Germline V gene lookup returns CDR1 SGHVS and CDR2 FQNEAQ. With 5 bases clipped from V and 0 bases from J, the junction kept 10 bases outside the gene matches. The CDR3 runs to 18 residues. CDR3: CASSPTGTLTSGANVLTF. CDR3 sequence (DNA): TGTGCCAGCAGCCCGACAGGGACCCTTACCTCTGGGGCCAACGTCCTGACTTTC.

The chain has TRBV29-1 and TRBJ1-3; D possibly corresponds to TRBD1 (5 bases). V gave up 0 bases and J gave up 3 bases, with 12 bases separating them. Germline V gives CDR1 SQVTM, CDR2 ANQGSEA. The CDR3 runs 15 residues. The CDR3 loop is CSVEDPGSFGNTIYF. The CDR3 DNA follows: TGCAGCGTTGAAGATCCAGGGTCGTTTGGAAACACCATATATTTT.

This sequence joins TRBV28 and TRBJ1-4; D is possibly TRBD1 (6 bases). V was trimmed by 10 bases and J by 7 bases, leaving 16 bases between them. This CDR3 has 13 amino acids. Germline-derived CDR1 and CDR2 are MDHEN and SYDVKM. The CDR3 DNA follows: TGTGCCATCCTGGGGGCGTTGGGTGAAAAACTGTTTTTT. Its protein is CAILGALGEKLFF.

The CDR3 DNA sequence: TGTGCCAGCAGCCCGGGACAGGGGGCGCGAGATACGCAGTATTTT. Translated, it gives CASSPGQGARDTQYF. This chain links TRBV11-2 with TRBJ2-3; 12 positions agree with TRBD1. V lost 5 bases, J lost 5 bases, and 5 bases stayed unmatched. CDR1 SGHAT and CDR2 FQNNGV come from the germline V gene. The length of the CDR3 is 15 residues.

The CDR3 coding sequence is TGTGCCAGCAGCTACGAAATGAGACAGATTGAAGCTTTCTTT. Translating gives CASSYEMRQIEAFF. The chain uses TRBV5-6 and TRBJ1-1; D is perhaps TRBD1 (5 bases). Looked up from germline, CDR1 is SGHDT and CDR2 is YYEEEE. The length of the CDR3 is 14 residues. V shed 3 bases and J shed 7 bases, with 16 bases lying between them.

V and J are TRBV30 and TRBJ2-2, with 7 positions matching TRBD2. The CDR3 contains 14 residues. Looked up from germline, CDR1 is GTSNPN and CDR2 is SVGIG (reference sequence). V dropped 2 bases and J dropped 4; count of bases not matched to a gene: 4. CDR3 nucleotides: TGTGCCTGGAGTCATGGGAGGGTCACCGGGGAGCTGTTTTTT. Amino acids: CAWSHGRVTGELFF.